The source of this T cell receptor (beta chain) is a study of T cells expressing NK-cell markers. Background on the study: HCMV seropositivity characterized seven of the eight sequenced donors, and seronegativity one.

Germline V gene data show CDR1 as SGHAT and CDR2 as FQNNGV. CDR3 length: 15 residues. TCRdb re-called the 5' RACE reads and gives one entry per CDR3 protein, without DNA. Its table lists 200,000 to 300,000 distinct CDR3 sequences. This TCR was recovered from a man between 18 and 35 years old in good health. V and J are TRBV11-2 and TRBJ2-1; TCRdb lists TRBD2, though no DNA is available to test this call. Specimen: blood T cells: a sorted CD56 or NKG2C T cell subset, CD4+ or CD8+ T cells, or bulk PBMC T cells (not recorded which). The CDR3 protein is CASSQAGLTYNEQFF.